This T cell receptor (beta chain) was retrieved from a study of cytomegalovirus exposure and HLA in healthy donors. The PCR employed 60 Vbeta primers together with 13 Jbeta primers. Here immunoSEQ multiplex PCR was the method, and the copy in TCRdb shows in-frame clones only, minus some. The data show 150,000 or so clones, about 80% seen once. General study points: Researchers had no immune exposure information except CMV serostatus available.

Details on this clone: No antigen is known for it.

The CDR3 runs 15 residues. Germline CDR1 reads LGHNA; CDR2 reads YSLEER. The V end was cut by 0 bases, the J end by 0 bases, with 6 bases between. The sample was PBMCs. The chain carries TRBV4-3 and TRBJ1-3; D may be TRBD1 (5 bases). This TCR was recovered from a woman between 50 and 59 years old in good health and CMV-seropositive. This CDR3 is CASSQEQVSGNTIYF. Here the CDR3 DNA reads TGCGCCAGCAGCCAAGAACAGGTCTCTGGAAACACCATATATTTT.